This T cell receptor beta chain was captured in a study of blood T cell repertoires in COVID-19. This CDR3 comprises 12 residues. Trimming stripped 6 bases from V and 5 bases from J, with 10 bases between. Looked up from germline, CDR1 is MNHNY and CDR2 is SVGAGI (reference sequence). Authors' data handling: Estimated nucleated cell counts came from reference gene primer amplification. Profiling relied on immunoSEQ multiplex PCR, and the TCRdb table lists in-frame clones only, not all of them. That table furnishes V, J and clone size, whereas the DNA furnished D and trimming. This sample carries 180,000 or so clones, approximately 85% of them seen once, and the ten largest clones take less than 5.5%.

The origin of this receptor is a woman older than 75 with acute or convalescent COVID-19. J is TRBJ2-5 and V is TRBV6-6; D ambiguous. The sample was peripheral blood. This CDR3 reads CASSLGRETQYF. The CDR3 DNA sequence: TGTGCCAGCAGCCTCGGTCGGGAGACCCAGTACTTC.